The 19 T cell receptor beta chains given below trace back to one sample, sequenced in a study of cytomegalovirus exposure and HLA in healthy donors. PCR involved 60 Vbeta and 13 Jbeta primers. The method was immunoSEQ multiplex PCR; TCRdb's version includes in-frame clones alone and lacks a portion of them. The repertoire holds 150,000 to 200,000 clones, with approximately 81% as singletons. Sequenced material: PBMCs. All receptors derive from a boy aged 5-17 years in good health and CMV-seronegative.

The sample holds a few counts of this clone. V is TRBV6-4 and J is TRBJ1-2, with D possibly TRBD1 on 5 matching bases. This CDR3 spans 14 amino acids. Germline CDR1 reads MRHNA; CDR2 reads SNTAGT. Trimming shortened V by 0 bases and J by 7 bases, and 12 bases separated the two germline ends. The CDR3 spells CASSDSSGAGGYTF. As DNA, the CDR3 is TGTGCCAGCAGTGACTCGAGCGGGGCCGGTGGCTACACCTTC.

The chain uses TRBV27 and TRBJ2-7, with 7 bases lining up with TRBD2. With 2 bases clipped from V and 5 bases from J, the junction kept 6 bases outside the gene matches. CDR3 size: 14 residues. Germline CDR1 is MNHEY and CDR2 is SMNVEV (reference sequence). The CDR3 loop is CASSLAGDPHEQYF. The CDR3 region has the DNA TGTGCCAGCAGTTTAGCGGGAGACCCCCACGAGCAGTACTTC.

V usage is TRBV19 and J usage is TRBJ1-2; D may be TRBD1 (6 bases). V lost 4 bases and J 6 bases, leaving 15 bases between the germline ends. The V gene's germline CDR1 is LNHDA and CDR2 SQIVND (reference sequence). This CDR3 region has 14 residues. In DNA, the CDR3 is TGTGCCAGTAGTACCCCCACCAGGGGTAATGGCTACACCTTC. Translated: CASSTPTRGNGYTF.

The V and J genes are TRBV28 and TRBJ2-1; 8 bases are a match to TRBD2. Germline V gives CDR1 MDHEN, CDR2 SYDVKM. The CDR3 sequence is 17 residues long. J gave up 5 bases and V 4 bases, and 13 bases lay outside the gene matches. Here the CDR3 reads CASSYKKTGGIHNEQFF. Here the CDR3 DNA reads TGTGCCAGCAGTTACAAAAAAACGGGGGGGATCCACAATGAGCAGTTCTTC.

The chain employs TRBV4-2 and TRBJ2-7, with a tentative D call TRBD1 (7 bases). CDR1 LGHNA and CDR2 YNFKEQ come from the germline V gene. This CDR3 has 16 amino acids. Trimming removed 2 bases at V and 4 bases at J, with 18 bases between. DNA of the CDR3: TGTGCCAGCAGCCAATCCCCTCAGGGGGGCCCTTACGAGCAGTACTTC. Translated, it gives CASSQSPQGGPYEQYF.

This clone was counted between two and nine times. The rearrangement uses TRBV5-4 and TRBJ2-5; 10 bases align to TRBD2. Germline assignment: CDR1 SGHNT and CDR2 YYREEE (reference sequence). The CDR3 sequence is 14 residues long. The junction had 4 bases not matched to a gene; V was cut back by 4 bases and J by 4 bases. CDR3 nucleotide sequence: TGTGCCAGCAGCACCTGGACTAGCGGAGAGACCCAGTACTTC. Protein: CASSTWTSGETQYF.

Details on this clone: Germline is not matched at one junction end, which may reflect a read error. The rearrangement links TRBV6-5 to TRBJ2-5; 10 bases fit TRBD2. This CDR3 is built from 12 residues. From germline, CDR1 is MNHEY and CDR2 SVGAGI. The DNA of the CDR3 is TGTGCCAGCAGTTCTCCAGCGGGGGGGCAAGACTTC. Translating gives CASSSPAGGQDF.

The rearrangement uses TRBV7-6 and TRBJ1-4, with 8 bases fitting TRBD1. The CDR3 is 15 amino acids. Unmatched junction bases numbered 6, after V lost 5 bases and J lost 4 bases. Germline V gene sequence: CDR1 SGHVS, CDR2 FNYEAQ. The CDR3 sequence: CASSGTGGSNEKLFF. Here the CDR3 DNA reads TGTGCCAGCAGCGGTACAGGGGGGAGTAATGAAAAACTGTTTTTT. The full variable domain, with the rest looked up from reference TRBV7-6 and TRBJ1-4, is GAGVSQSPRYKVTKRGQDVALRCDPISGHVSLYWYRQALGQGPEFLTYFNYEAQQDKSGLPNDRFSAERPEGSISTLTIQRTEQRDSAMYRCASSGTGGSNEKLFFGSGTQLSVL.

V is TRBV28 and J is TRBJ2-3, with 9 bases lining up with TRBD1. V was pared by 5 bases and J by 2 bases, with 5 bases of the junction left unmatched. CDR1 and CDR2 (germline): MDHEN, SYDVKM. CDR3 length: 15 amino acids. CDR3 in amino acids: CASSPGTGHTDTQYF. The DNA of the CDR3 is TGTGCCAGCAGTCCCGGGACAGGGCACACAGATACGCAGTATTTT.

The table lists this clone with a count of one. The rearrangement links TRBV9 to TRBJ1-1; no reliable D call. Germline CDR1 reads SGDLS; CDR2 reads YYNGEE. This CDR3 region has 14 residues. The V end was cut by 3 bases, the J end by 1 base, with 10 bases between. The CDR3 region is CASSGRSGNTEAFF. The CDR3 DNA reads as TGTGCCAGCAGCGGGCGTTCGGGGAACACTGAAGCTTTCTTT.

This chain links TRBV12-5 with TRBJ2-7; the D gene is possibly TRBD1 (5 bases). CDR1 is LGHNT and CDR2 is FRNRAP in the germline V gene. CDR3 length: 16 amino acids. V lost 7 bases, J lost 0 bases, and 19 bases lay in between. The DNA for the CDR3 is TGTGCTAGTGCCTTCGTCCTCTCGACAGCCTCCTACGAGCAGTACTTC. This encodes CASAFVLSTASYEQYF.

In DNA form, the CDR3 reads TGTGCCTGGAGGGCGGGATCCTACGAGCAGTACTTC. Translated: CAWRAGSYEQYF. V usage is TRBV30 and J usage is TRBJ2-7; a possible D gene is TRBD2 (6 bases). Germline V gene sequence: CDR1 GTSNPN, CDR2 SVGIG (reference sequence). This CDR3 has 12 residues. The V gene lost 3 bases and the J gene lost 1 base, with 7 bases spanning the gap. Based on the CDR3 plus reference TRBV30 and TRBJ2-7, the full variable domain is SQTIHQWPATLVQPVGSPLSLECTVEGTSNPNLYWYRQAAGRGLQLLFYSVGIGQISSEVPQNLSASRPQDRQFILSSKKLLLSDSGFYLCAWRAGSYEQYFGPGTRLTVT.

The chain has TRBV9 and TRBJ2-7; perhaps TRBD1 as D (6 bases). Trimming took off 3 bases at V and 1 base at J, with 11 bases between the two ends. Germline loops: CDR1 SGDLS, CDR2 YYNGEE. This CDR3 spans 14 amino acids. In nucleotides, the CDR3 is TGTGCCAGCAGCGCTACAGGGAATTCCTACGAGCAGTACTTC. Its protein is CASSATGNSYEQYF.

The chain links TRBV4-1 to TRBJ2-7; no clear D gene. The CDR3 consists of 14 residues. V lost 0 bases to trimming and J lost 0 bases, with 6 bases between them. Germline V CDR1 and CDR2: MGHRA, YSYEKL. For the CDR3, the DNA is TGCGCCAGCAGCCAAGATGAGAACTCCTACGAGCAGTACTTC. Encoded protein: CASSQDENSYEQYF.

The chain recombines TRBV7-9 with TRBJ2-7, with 9 bases lining up with TRBD1. The CDR3 is 16 residues long. Germline-derived CDR1 and CDR2 are SEHNR and FQNEAQ (reference sequence). V shed 3 bases, J shed 3 bases, and the junction held 9 bases outside the gene matches. The CDR3 nucleotides read TGTGCCAGCAGCTTGTCCGGGACAGGGTCAATCTACGAGCAGTACTTC. Translating gives CASSLSGTGSIYEQYF.

This clone is a singleton in its sample. V and J are TRBV7-8 and TRBJ2-7; tentative D call: TRBD1 (5 bases). CDR3 length: 15 amino acids. Germline V gene data show CDR1 as SGHVS and CDR2 as FQNEAQ. V was trimmed by 0 bases and J by 2 bases, leaving 11 bases between them. The CDR3: CASSLALDMTYEQYF. The DNA for the CDR3 is TGTGCCAGCAGCTTAGCTCTGGACATGACCTACGAGCAGTACTTC.

The CDR3 spells CATQDRADGYTF. CDR3 bases: TGTGCCACACAGGACAGGGCGGATGGCTACACCTTC. The rearrangement links TRBV9 to TRBJ1-2; TRBD1 matches 8 bases. Germline lookup yields CDR1 SGDLS and CDR2 YYNGEE. The CDR3 consists of 12 residues. V dropped 9 bases and J dropped 6; count of bases not matched to a gene: 7.

Of note for this clone: One end of the junction varies from germline; a read error may be responsible. V and J are TRBV7-7 and TRBJ2-1; D may be TRBD1 (6 bases). This CDR3 has 13 amino acids. CDR1 is SSHAT, CDR2 FNYEAQ, per germline (reference sequence). DNA for the CDR3: TGTGCTAGCAGCTTAGACAGGCACAATGAGCAGTTCTTC. This gives the protein CASSLDRHNEQFF. The full variable domain, rest sourced from reference TRBV7-7 and TRBJ2-1, is GAGVSQSPRYKVTKRGQDVTLRCDPISSHATLYWYQQALGQGPEFLTYFNYEAQPDKSGLPSDRFSAERPEGSISTLTIQRTEQRDSAMYRCASSLDRHNEQFFGPGTRLTVL.

The chain recombines TRBV27 with TRBJ2-3, with 7 bases aligning to TRBD2. Germline assignment: CDR1 MNHEY and CDR2 SMNVEV (reference sequence). The CDR3 runs to 13 residues. After removal of 4 bases from V and 8 bases from J, the junction contained 6 bases not matched to a gene. CDR3 sequence: CASSWGRGSTQYF. The CDR3 DNA reads TGTGCCAGCAGTTGGGGGAGGGGCAGTACGCAGTATTTT.